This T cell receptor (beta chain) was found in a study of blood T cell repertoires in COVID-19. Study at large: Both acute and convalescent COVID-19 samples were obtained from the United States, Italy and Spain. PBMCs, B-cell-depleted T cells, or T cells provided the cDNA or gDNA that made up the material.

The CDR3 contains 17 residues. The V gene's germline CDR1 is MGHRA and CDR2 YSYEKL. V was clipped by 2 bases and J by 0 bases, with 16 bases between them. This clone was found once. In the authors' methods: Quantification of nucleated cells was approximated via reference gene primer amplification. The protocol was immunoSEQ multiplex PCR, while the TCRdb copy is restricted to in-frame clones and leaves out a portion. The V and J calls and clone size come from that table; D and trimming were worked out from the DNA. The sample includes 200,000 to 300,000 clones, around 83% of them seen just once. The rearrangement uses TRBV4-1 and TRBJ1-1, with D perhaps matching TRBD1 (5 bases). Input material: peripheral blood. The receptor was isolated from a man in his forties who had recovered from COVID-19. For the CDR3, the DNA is TGCGCCAGCAGCCAATACGTCCCGGGGGTAGTGAACACTGAAGCTTTCTTT. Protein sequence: CASSQYVPGVVNTEAFF.